The 32 T cell receptor beta chains presented below share a single source sample, sequenced in a study of blood T cell repertoires in COVID-19 (dated by TCRdb to the early 2020s). The receptor library was made with the immunoSEQ multiplex PCR assay. TCRdb re-hosts the immuneACCESS table, in-frame sequences only. Its copies lack some clones; in the studies checked, an unresolved V gene accounts for under half of them, and the cause for the rest is not known. This sample lists 120,000 or so clones; around 68% were detected once. The ten largest clonotypes hold less than 10% of the sample. Sample: peripheral blood. The receptors shown here come from an older woman with acute or convalescent COVID-19.

CDR3 DNA sequence: TGTGCCAGCAGTCGGAAGACAGGGGTCAATCAGCCCCAGCATTTT. Translation: CASSRKTGVNQPQHF. The chain carries TRBV6-2 or TRBV6-3 and TRBJ1-5, with 8 bases matching TRBD1. The germline V gene has CDR1 MNHEY and CDR2 SVGEGT. This CDR3 spans 15 amino acids. The V gene end was trimmed by 5 bases and the J gene end by 3 bases; junction bases not matched to a gene: 6.

This clone was seen once. J is TRBJ2-1 and V is TRBV2; D perhaps matches TRBD1 (6 bases). The germline CDR1 and CDR2 sequences are SNHLY and FYNNEI. Trimming cost V 0 bases and J 14 bases, with 20 bases left between them. The CDR3 loop spans 15 amino acids. The CDR3 bases are TGTGCCAGCAGTGAAGCGCTTCAGGGACAAAGCCAGAAGTTCTTC. The encoded protein is CASSEALQGQSQKFF.

This sequence joins TRBV6-6 and TRBJ1-2; no clear D. The CDR3 contains 16 residues. V lost 2 bases and J 0 bases, leaving 13 bases between the germline ends. CDR1 MNHNY and CDR2 SVGAGI come from the germline V gene (reference sequence). The CDR3 sequence: CASSYDAGSANYGYTF. The DNA of the CDR3 is TGTGCCAGCAGTTACGATGCGGGCAGTGCTAACTATGGCTACACCTTC.

The chain employs TRBV30 and TRBJ2-5, with a weak D call TRBD1 (6 bases). This CDR3 contains 13 residues. From germline, CDR1 is GTSNPN and CDR2 SVGIG (reference sequence). The V and J ends lost 1 base and 5 bases respectively, with 11 bases between them. The CDR3 DNA follows: TGTGCCTGGAGTGGACAGGTTCCCGAGACCCAGTACTTC. It specifies CAWSGQVPETQYF.

The V call is TRBV7-8, the J call TRBJ2-6; TRBD2 is a possible D gene (6 bases). Trimming shortened V by 5 bases and J by 0 bases, and 11 bases separated the two germline ends. The germline V gene encodes CDR1 SGHVS and CDR2 FQNEAQ. This CDR3 contains 16 residues. The CDR3 spells CASSPLGGSGANVLTF. The DNA for the CDR3 is TGTGCCAGCAGCCCGTTGGGGGGCTCTGGGGCCAACGTCCTGACTTTC.

CDR3 sequence: CASSLGLAGGENTQYF. Written as DNA, the CDR3 is TGTGCCAGCAGCTTGGGACTAGCGGGGGGCGAGAATACGCAGTATTTT. This chain links TRBV7-2 with TRBJ2-3; 15 bases are shared with TRBD2. The CDR3 length is 16 residues. Per the germline V gene, CDR1 is SGHTA and CDR2 is FQGNSA. V shed 3 bases and J 7 bases; nucleotides not matched to a gene: 5.

This clone came up a few times. The same CDR3 also results from other DNA sequences found in this sample. CDR3 loop: CASSLSGTGNYGYTF. The CDR3 DNA reads TGTGCCAGCAGTTTATCGGGGACAGGGAACTATGGCTACACCTTC. The genes are TRBV27 and TRBJ1-2; 9 bases agree with TRBD1. The CDR3 has 15 amino acids. Germline V CDR1 and CDR2: MNHEY, SMNVEV (reference sequence). V lost 0 bases to trimming and J lost 2 bases; unmatched junction nucleotides: 1.

DNA of the CDR3: TGTGCCAGCAGTGAAGATGAGGGAGGGACCCAGTACTTC. It specifies CASSEDEGGTQYF. V usage is TRBV6-1 and J usage is TRBJ2-5; D is perhaps TRBD2 (6 bases). This CDR3 comprises 13 residues. Germline values: CDR1 MNHNS, CDR2 SASEGT. The V end was cut by 1 base, the J end by 7 bases, with 10 bases between.

J is TRBJ2-2 and V is TRBV9; D is perhaps TRBD1 (5 bases). The V end was cut by 4 bases, the J end by 6 bases, with 10 bases between. This CDR3 is built from 13 residues. The germline CDR1 and CDR2 sequences are SGDLS and YYNGEE. CDR3 DNA: TGTGCCAGCAGCCGAGGACAACCCGGGGAGCTGTTTTTT. Translating gives CASSRGQPGELFF.

The chain couples TRBV5-6 to TRBJ2-7; D perhaps matches TRBD2 (5 bases). Trimming took off 4 bases at V and 7 bases at J, with 15 bases between the two ends. Germline V gene lookup returns CDR1 SGHDT and CDR2 YYEEEE. CDR3 length: 13 residues. This CDR3 is CASSPDWTGEQYF. DNA of the CDR3: TGTGCCAGCAGCCCTGACTGGACTGGGGAGCAGTACTTC.

The gene calls are TRBV18 and TRBJ2-1; possibly TRBD2 for D (6 bases). Germline CDR1 KGHSH, CDR2 LQKENI. This CDR3 region has 14 residues. V was cut by 3 bases and J by 6 bases, with 12 bases left in between. The CDR3 region is CASSPNWGVNEQFF. DNA for the CDR3: TGTGCCAGCTCACCCAACTGGGGGGTCAATGAGCAGTTCTTC.

For the CDR3, the DNA is TGTGCCAGCAGCTTAGGGTTGAAGGGGTCCTCACCCCTCCACTTT. It codes for CASSLGLKGSSPLHF. The V gene is TRBV7-8, the J gene TRBJ1-6; perhaps TRBD1 as D (5 bases). The CDR3 spans 15 residues. CDR1 is SGHVS and CDR2 is FQNEAQ in the germline V gene. V lost 1 base and J lost 10, with 14 bases in between.

This chain links TRBV9 with TRBJ2-6; a weak D match, TRBD1 (6 bases). V lost 1 base, J lost 4 bases, and 18 bases lay in between. Germline CDR1 is SGDLS and CDR2 is YYNGEE. CDR3 length equals 18 residues. CDR3 residues: CASSVLVQGLQGANVLTF. The CDR3 DNA reads as TGTGCCAGCAGCGTATTAGTACAGGGCCTGCAGGGGGCCAACGTCCTGACTTTC. Full variable domain (remainder filled in from reference TRBV9 and TRBJ2-6): DSGVTQTPKHLITATGQRVTLRCSPRSGDLSVYWYQQSLDQGLQFLIQYYNGEERAKGNILERFSAQQFPDLHSELNLSSLELGDSALYFCASSVLVQGLQGANVLTFGAGSRLTVL.

The rearrangement links TRBV18 to TRBJ1-6; D is possibly TRBD1 (5 bases). This CDR3 region has 16 residues. CDR1 and CDR2 from the germline V gene are KGHSH and LQKENI. V was cut by 5 bases and J by 5 bases, with 16 bases left in between. The CDR3: CASSALGATNNSPLHF. CDR3 in DNA: TGTGCCAGCTCAGCGTTAGGGGCCACAAATAATTCACCCCTCCACTTT.

This clone turned up a few times. The chain joins TRBV19 to TRBJ1-1, with 7 positions matching TRBD1. With V trimmed by 3 bases and J by 0 bases, 1 base remained unmatched. The CDR3 contains 14 residues. CDR1 is LNHDA, CDR2 SQIVND, per germline (reference sequence). As DNA, the CDR3 is TGTGCCAGTAGTATCGGGACAGTGAACACTGAAGCTTTCTTT. It codes for CASSIGTVNTEAFF.

The chain has TRBV6-5 and TRBJ2-1; 8 positions match TRBD2. Looked up from germline, CDR1 is MNHEY and CDR2 is SVGAGI. The ends lost 7 bases at V and 4 bases at J; junction bases unmatched: 3. The CDR3 runs to 13 residues. The CDR3 here is CASNLAGYNEQFF. CDR3 sequence (DNA): TGTGCCAGCAACCTAGCGGGTTACAATGAGCAGTTCTTC.

The chain uses TRBV28 and TRBJ1-1; TRBD1 is a possible D gene (5 bases). The CDR3 extends over 14 amino acids. With 6 bases removed from V and 0 bases from J, the gap between germline ends came to 11 bases. CDR1 and CDR2 from the germline V gene are MDHEN and SYDVKM. The CDR3 DNA reads as TGTGCCAGCAGATACGACAGAATGAACACTGAAGCTTTCTTT. Its translation: CASRYDRMNTEAFF.

The chain recombines TRBV5-1 with TRBJ2-3, with 12 nucleotides matching TRBD2. CDR3 length: 15 residues. Germline CDR1 is SGHRS and CDR2 is YFSETQ. Trimming took 4 bases from V and 0 from J; bases not matched to a gene: 0. Written as DNA, the CDR3 is TGCGCCAGCAGCCTAGCGGGGGGGAGCACAGATACGCAGTATTTT. It codes for CASSLAGGSTDTQYF.

This clone has just a few counts. Other DNA sequences in the sample encode the same CDR3. The V and J genes are TRBV15 and TRBJ1-5, with D perhaps TRBD1 (6 bases). The CDR3 has 13 amino acids. V dropped 2 bases and J dropped 4 bases, with 6 bases sitting between them. The germline gives CDR1 LNHNV, CDR2 YYDKDF (reference sequence). The chain's CDR3 is CATSRQGNQPQHF. The CDR3, as DNA: TGTGCCACCAGCAGACAGGGGAATCAGCCCCAGCATTTT.

The chain carries TRBV3-1 (or the pseudogene TRBV3-2) and TRBJ2-1; weak D call: TRBD2 (6 bases). V lost 0 bases to trimming and J lost 11 bases, with 17 bases between them. Germline V gene sequence: CDR1 LGHDT, CDR2 YNNKEL (reference sequence). CDR3 length: 15 residues. The CDR3 nucleotides are TGTGCCAGCAGCCAAGAAGGGCGGGGACCCCCGAAGCAGTTCTTC. Translated: CASSQEGRGPPKQFF.

J is TRBJ1-3 and V is TRBV3-1 (or the pseudogene TRBV3-2); D is ambiguous. V was cut by 3 bases and J by 7 bases, with 10 bases left in between. CDR3 length: 13 residues. Germline lookup yields CDR1 LGHDT and CDR2 YNNKEL (reference sequence). CDR3 DNA: TGTGCCAGCAGCCACTCCTCGGGGAACACCATATATTTT. The encoded protein is CASSHSSGNTIYF.

The V gene is TRBV4-2, the J gene TRBJ2-7; 11 positions match TRBD2. The CDR3 has 16 residues. Looked up from germline, CDR1 is LGHNA and CDR2 is YNFKEQ. The ends lost 6 bases at V and 1 base at J; junction bases unmatched: 8. The CDR3: CASRTTGLAGSYEQYF. The CDR3 DNA follows: TGTGCCAGCAGAACCACCGGACTAGCGGGTTCCTACGAGCAGTACTTC.

The chain recombines TRBV24-1 with TRBJ1-2; 8 positions match TRBD1. There are 15 residues in the CDR3. Germline V lookup: CDR1 KGHDR, CDR2 SFDVKD. V lost 6 bases and J lost 6; bases outside the gene matches: 11. CDR3 nucleotides: TGTGCCACCAGTCCCAGCGGGGCAGGGGGCCATGGCTACACCTTC. This gives the protein CATSPSGAGGHGYTF.

The rearrangement joins TRBV5-1 to TRBJ2-1; possibly TRBD2 for D (6 bases). V was pared by 8 bases and J by 0 bases, with 15 bases between. This CDR3 has 15 amino acids. The V gene's germline CDR1 is SGHRS and CDR2 YFSETQ. CDR3 in amino acids: CASRLGGSSYNEQFF. The DNA of the CDR3 is TGCGCCAGTAGACTTGGGGGGAGCTCCTACAATGAGCAGTTCTTC. The full variable domain, with the rest looked up from reference TRBV5-1 and TRBJ2-1, is KAGVTQTPRYLIKTRGQQVTLSCSPISGHRSVSWYQQTPGQGLQFLFEYFSETQRNKGNFPGRFSGRQFSNSRSEMNVSTLELGDSALYLCASRLGGSSYNEQFFGPGTRLTVL.

The chain has TRBV5-4 and TRBJ2-6; D perhaps matches TRBD2 (6 bases). In germline, CDR1 is SGHNT, CDR2 YYREEE (reference sequence). The CDR3 has 16 residues. Trimming took off 8 bases at V and 2 bases at J, with 17 bases between the two ends. The CDR3 nucleotides are TGTGCCAGTTTGCGGGACGGCCGCCCTGGGGCCAACGTCCTGACTTTC. Its protein product is CASLRDGRPGANVLTF.

The chain carries TRBV6-2 or TRBV6-3 and TRBJ2-7; TRBD2 might be the D (6 bases). Germline V gene lookup returns CDR1 MNHEY and CDR2 SVGEGT. The V end was cut by 5 bases, the J end by 5 bases, with 19 bases between. CDR3 length: 15 residues. The CDR3 DNA reads as TGTGCCAGCAGTCAACCGGGACTCTTTACCGACGAGCAGTACTTC. It encodes CASSQPGLFTDEQYF.

J is TRBJ1-1 and V is TRBV19; 7 bases agree with TRBD1. The CDR3 is 14 amino acids. The trim removed 4 bases at V and 1 base at J, leaving 3 bases unmatched. The germline gives CDR1 LNHDA, CDR2 SQIVND (reference sequence). For the CDR3, the DNA is TGTGCCAGTAGTACTGGGACAGCGAACACTGAAGCTTTCTTT. Its translation is CASSTGTANTEAFF.

V gene TRBV15 combines with J gene TRBJ2-7, with 9 nucleotides matching TRBD2. Per germline, CDR1 LNHNV and CDR2 YYDKDF (reference sequence). CDR3 size: 15 residues. Trimming removed 3 bases from V and 3 bases from J; junction bases left unmatched: 6. The CDR3 protein is CATSRERGDFYEQYF. The CDR3 DNA sequence: TGTGCCACCAGCAGGGAGCGGGGGGACTTCTACGAGCAGTACTTC.

The chain links TRBV2 to TRBJ1-1; D unresolved. Germline loops: CDR1 SNHLY, CDR2 FYNNEI. V lost 2 bases to trimming and J lost 4 bases, with 11 bases between them. The CDR3 totals 14 residues. CDR3 nucleotide sequence: TGTGCCAGCAGTGAATCGGTGGCGGGCACTGAAGCTTTCTTT. Encoded protein: CASSESVAGTEAFF.

The chain joins TRBV19 to TRBJ1-1, with D unclear. Trimming took off 5 bases at V and 4 bases at J, with 14 bases between the two ends. The CDR3 runs to 14 residues. Germline-derived CDR1 and CDR2 are LNHDA and SQIVND (reference sequence). CDR3 sequence: CASSAAGKATEAFF. In DNA, the CDR3 is TGTGCCAGTAGTGCCGCGGGTAAGGCCACTGAAGCTTTCTTT.

The chain links TRBV4-2 to TRBJ1-5; D unresolved. This CDR3 is built from 14 residues. Trimming took 5 bases from V and 2 from J, leaving 10 bases between them. CDR1 is LGHNA and CDR2 is YNFKEQ in the germline V gene. CDR3: CASSVAGGNQPQHF. As DNA, the CDR3 is TGTGCCAGCAGCGTCGCGGGAGGCAATCAGCCCCAGCATTTT.

The chain couples TRBV6-5 to TRBJ1-1; weak D call: TRBD1 (5 bases). CDR3 size: 16 residues. Trimming left V 0 bases short and J 1 base short, with 12 bases between. The germline CDR1 and CDR2 sequences are MNHEY and SVGAGI. The CDR3 sequence is CASSYSKGVTNTEAFF. CDR3 nucleotide sequence: TGTGCCAGCAGTTACTCGAAAGGGGTTACGAACACTGAAGCTTTCTTT.